Each of the 21 T cell receptor beta chains below was sequenced from the same sample in a study of blood T cell repertoires in COVID-19. The data were produced by immunoSEQ multiplex PCR, yet TCRdb's version contains in-frame clones alone and is incomplete. The top ten clones hold approximately 2.1% of a sample with about 400,000 clones, around 90% of them seen once. The specimen was PBMCs or T cells enriched from blood (not recorded which). These TCRs come from a woman between 40 and 50 years old with acute COVID-19.

This sequence joins TRBV9 and TRBJ2-2; no firm D call. Trimming removed 0 bases from V and 3 bases from J, with 9 bases in between. This CDR3 has 15 residues. Germline V lookup: CDR1 SGDLS, CDR2 YYNGEE. DNA of the CDR3: TGTGCCAGCAGCGTAGAGGCAGAGGACACCGGGGAGCTGTTTTTT. It codes for CASSVEAEDTGELFF.

This rearrangement joins TRBV10-2 to TRBJ2-3; no clear D. Germline assignment: CDR1 WSHSY and CDR2 SAAADI. V lost 3 bases and J lost 14, with 12 bases in between. The CDR3 length is 11 residues. CDR3 DNA sequence: TGCGCCAGCAGTGATTCCTCCGAGCGGTATTTT. Protein product: CASSDSSERYF.

This clone showed up just once. V is TRBV4-1 and J is TRBJ2-7; D is uncertain. Trimming removed 0 bases from V and 2 bases from J, with 14 bases in between. The germline V gene encodes CDR1 MGHRA and CDR2 YSYEKL. This CDR3 region has 16 residues. The DNA of the CDR3 is TGCGCCAGCAGCCAAGACATTTCGGGTATTACCTACGAGCAGTACTTC. The encoded protein is CASSQDISGITYEQYF.

V and J are TRBV27 and TRBJ1-3, with 7 positions matching TRBD1. Trimming removed 5 bases from V and 3 bases from J; junction bases left unmatched: 4. The germline V gene has CDR1 MNHEY and CDR2 SMNVEV (reference sequence). The CDR3 loop spans 14 amino acids. The CDR3 loop reads CASSQSGGGNTIYF. In DNA, the CDR3 is TGTGCCAGCAGTCAATCAGGGGGTGGAAACACCATATATTTT.

CDR3 coding DNA: TGTGCCCTCCAGACAGAGACCTATGGCTACACCTTC. Translation gives CALQTETYGYTF. The chain carries TRBV30 and TRBJ1-2, with D possibly matching TRBD1 (5 bases). Germline CDR1 GTSNPN, CDR2 SVGIG (reference sequence). This CDR3 contains 12 residues. V shed 8 bases and J shed 4 bases, with 14 bases lying between them.

V and J are TRBV5-1 and TRBJ1-3, with D hard to call. Germline V gene data show CDR1 as SGHRS and CDR2 as YFSETQ. The CDR3 runs to 16 residues. The ends were cut back, 0 bases at V and 0 bases at J, with 10 bases in the middle. The CDR3 DNA reads TGCGCCAGCAGCTTGGTGCTGGAGTCCTCTGGAAACACCATATATTTT. This sequence encodes CASSLVLESSGNTIYF.

This clone was seen a few times. The chain employs TRBV7-9 and TRBJ1-6; tentative D call: TRBD1 (6 bases). This CDR3 region has 19 residues. Trimming cost V 1 base and J 0 bases, with 16 bases left between them. The germline V gene has CDR1 SEHNR and CDR2 FQNEAQ (reference sequence). This chain's CDR3 is CASSLGAGAPGSYNSPLHF. DNA for the CDR3: TGTGCCAGCAGCTTAGGTGCAGGGGCCCCTGGCTCCTATAATTCACCCCTCCACTTT. The variable domain in full, completed from reference TRBV7-9 and TRBJ1-6, reads DTGVSQNPRHKITKRGQNVTFRCDPISEHNRLYWYRQTLGQGPEFLTYFQNEAQLEKSRLLSDRFSAERPKGSFSTLEIQRTEQGDSAMYLCASSLGAGAPGSYNSPLHFGNGTRLTVT.

The chain links TRBV19 to TRBJ2-7; TRBD1 agrees at 12 bases. The CDR3 has 14 residues. Trimming cost V 6 bases and J 7 bases; bases outside gene matches: 7. Germline V gives CDR1 LNHDA, CDR2 SQIVND (reference sequence). In DNA form, the CDR3 reads TGTGCCAGTAGCCCGGGACAGGGGGCCTTTGAGCAGTACTTC. Protein sequence: CASSPGQGAFEQYF.

This chain connects TRBV5-1 to TRBJ1-1, with D possibly TRBD1 on 6 matching bases. Trimming stripped 4 bases from V and 11 bases from J, with 15 bases between. The length of the CDR3 is 12 residues. Germline V gives CDR1 SGHRS, CDR2 YFSETQ. The CDR3 region is CASSENRERAFF. The CDR3 nucleotides read TGCGCCAGCAGCGAGAACAGGGAGAGGGCTTTCTTT.

The CDR3 coding sequence is TGTGCCAGCAGTGCCCGGGGACAGGTCGTTGGAAACACCATATATTTT. It is translated as CASSARGQVVGNTIYF. The chain combines TRBV6-1 with TRBJ1-3, with 8 bases identical to TRBD1. With 4 bases clipped from V and 3 bases from J, the junction kept 8 bases outside the gene matches. From germline, CDR1 is MNHNS and CDR2 SASEGT. The CDR3 totals 16 residues.

V and J are TRBV2 and TRBJ1-1; 7 bases align to TRBD1. J lost 3 bases, V lost 5 bases, and 9 bases had no gene match. Germline loops: CDR1 SNHLY, CDR2 FYNNEI. The CDR3 consists of 15 residues. The CDR3, as DNA: TGTGCCAGCAGTCCAAGCAGGGGGATGGACACTGAAGCTTTCTTT. It translates to CASSPSRGMDTEAFF.

CDR3 coding DNA: TGTGCCAGCAGATCTAGCGGGGGGAGTGAAGAGACCCAGTACTTC. This translates into CASRSSGGSEETQYF. The V call is TRBV5-4, the J call TRBJ2-5; 11 nucleotides match TRBD2. Germline CDR1 is SGHNT and CDR2 is YYREEE (reference sequence). The V and J ends lost 5 bases and 3 bases, in that order; junction bases with no gene match: 6. The CDR3 is made up of 15 amino acids.

This sequence joins TRBV5-1 and TRBJ1-1; TRBD1 might be the D (6 bases). Germline lookup yields CDR1 SGHRS and CDR2 YFSETQ. The CDR3 is 16 residues long. Trimming removed 4 bases from V and 0 bases from J, with 16 bases in between. CDR3 in amino acids: CASSRQAIDMNTEAFF. DNA for the CDR3: TGCGCCAGCAGCAGACAGGCGATCGACATGAACACTGAAGCTTTCTTT.

The V and J genes are TRBV7-6 and TRBJ2-7; a weak D match, TRBD1 (6 bases). This CDR3 contains 15 residues. Germline loops: CDR1 SGHVS, CDR2 FNYEAQ. V was pared by 5 bases and J by 1 base, with 15 bases between. CDR3 DNA: TGTGCCAGCAGCGCCGGGACATACCATTCCTACGAGCAGTACTTC. Encoded protein: CASSAGTYHSYEQYF.

The chain couples TRBV30 to TRBJ1-1; D not certain. The CDR3 is 19 amino acids. The germline V gene encodes CDR1 GTSNPN and CDR2 SVGIG (reference sequence). V was cut by 0 bases and J by 4 bases, with 27 bases left in between. The chain's CDR3 is CAWSVRGASGWGVFTEAFF. CDR3 nucleotide sequence: TGTGCCTGGAGTGTACGCGGCGCCTCGGGTTGGGGAGTCTTCACTGAAGCTTTCTTT.

CDR3 in DNA: TGCAGCGGGCTGACAGGGGGGGAAGAGACCCAGTACTTC. It codes for CSGLTGGEETQYF. The V gene is TRBV29-1, the J gene TRBJ2-5, with 9 nucleotides matching TRBD1. The CDR3 extends over 13 amino acids. CDR1 is SQVTM, CDR2 ANQGSEA, per germline. The junction had 6 bases not matched to a gene; V was cut back by 7 bases and J by 3 bases. The complete variable domain, with remaining parts taken from reference TRBV29-1 and TRBJ2-5, reads SAVISQKPSRDICQRGTSLTIQCQVDSQVTMMFWYRQQPGQSLTLIATANQGSEATYESGFVIDKFPISRPNLTFSTLTVSNMSPEDSSIYLCSGLTGGEETQYFGPGTRLLVL.

The table lists this clone with a few counts. The chain combines TRBV27 with TRBJ1-5; the D is unclear. V shed 8 bases and J shed 0 bases, with 8 bases lying between them. This CDR3 region has 13 residues. Germline V gives CDR1 MNHEY, CDR2 SMNVEV (reference sequence). The CDR3 spells CASGLYSNQPQHF. CDR3 sequence (DNA): TGTGCCAGCGGTCTCTATAGCAATCAGCCCCAGCATTTT.

The chain carries TRBV6-1 and TRBJ2-2; 7 bases fit TRBD1. The CDR3 runs 16 residues. The V and J ends lost 4 bases and 2 bases, in that order; junction bases with no gene match: 7. CDR1 is MNHNS, CDR2 SASEGT, per germline. CDR3 loop: CASSARTGKNTGELFF. In DNA form, the CDR3 reads TGTGCCAGCAGTGCAAGGACAGGAAAAAACACCGGGGAGCTGTTTTTT.

This rearrangement joins TRBV27 to TRBJ1-6; the D is unclear. Germline assignment: CDR1 MNHEY and CDR2 SMNVEV (reference sequence). V was cut by 4 bases and J by 10 bases, with 20 bases left in between. This CDR3 region has 16 residues. For the CDR3, the DNA is TGTGCCAGCAGTTCCCCTTTGGCCAAGAGGTTCTCACCCCTCCACTTT. Its translation is CASSSPLAKRFSPLHF.

V usage is TRBV6-5 and J usage is TRBJ2-6, with 10 bases lining up with TRBD1. The germline gives CDR1 MNHEY, CDR2 SVGAGI. V trimming: 10 bases; J trimming: 3 bases; junction bases outside the gene matches: 6. The CDR3 contains 15 residues. The CDR3 nucleotides are TGTGCCACCGGGACAGGGGTTTATGGGGCCAACGTCCTGACTTTC. Translating it yields CATGTGVYGANVLTF.

This sequence joins TRBV5-4 and TRBJ2-7, with 11 bases that match TRBD2. V shed 2 bases, J shed 6 bases, and the junction held 7 bases outside the gene matches. In germline, CDR1 is SGHNT, CDR2 YYREEE (reference sequence). The CDR3 is 15 amino acids. This CDR3 is CASSFLSGGAGEQYF. CDR3 coding DNA: TGTGCCAGCAGCTTCCTTAGCGGGGGGGCTGGCGAGCAGTACTTC.